The 30 T cell receptor beta chains below all came from one sample that was sequenced in a study of CD4 T cell repertoires in COVID-19. The protocol was immunoSEQ multiplex PCR, while the TCRdb copy is restricted to in-frame clones and leaves out a portion. The sample carries more than 65,000 clones, under 90% recorded once. This material consisted of CD4+ T cells from peripheral blood, taken after recovery from COVID-19. The receptors were sampled from a human donor who had COVID-19.

This clone was picked up one time. J is TRBJ2-4 and V is TRBV7-9; D possibly corresponds to TRBD1 (6 bases). CDR3 size: 16 residues. V was trimmed by 3 bases and J by 0 bases, leaving 12 bases between them. The germline CDR1 and CDR2 sequences are SEHNR and FQNEAQ (reference sequence). The CDR3 reads CASSFRDNGAKNIQYF. The CDR3 nucleotides read TGTGCCAGCAGCTTCCGGGACAACGGAGCCAAAAACATTCAGTACTTC.

The genes are TRBV19 and TRBJ1-2; 10 nucleotides match TRBD1. J lost 4 bases, V lost 6 bases, and 5 bases had no gene match. Germline V lookup: CDR1 LNHDA, CDR2 SQIVND (reference sequence). The CDR3 contains 14 residues. CDR3 coding DNA: TGTGCCAGTAGGGGACAGGGGAACGGCTATGGCTACACCTTC. It codes for CASRGQGNGYGYTF.

This chain links TRBV6-1 with TRBJ1-5; D ambiguous. The CDR3 is 16 amino acids. The germline V gene encodes CDR1 MNHNS and CDR2 SASEGT. The germline V and J ends were trimmed by 4 bases and 5 bases, with 18 bases remaining between them. CDR3 in amino acids: CASSGRLDSTYQPQHF. The CDR3, as DNA: TGTGCCAGCAGTGGTCGCTTGGACTCAACTTATCAGCCCCAGCATTTT.

The chain has TRBV25-1 and TRBJ1-2, with TRBD1 matching 9 bases. Germline V gene sequence: CDR1 MGHDK, CDR2 SYGVNS. Trimming took 3 bases from V and 4 from J; bases not matched to a gene: 6. CDR3 length: 15 residues. CDR3 amino acids: CASSDPRQGVYGYTF. CDR3 DNA sequence: TGTGCCAGCAGTGATCCCCGACAGGGGGTCTATGGCTACACCTTC.

Only one count was recorded for this clone. The rearrangement uses TRBV6-5 and TRBJ2-7; 9 nucleotides line up with TRBD1. The CDR3 is 14 residues long. V was pared by 6 bases and J by 3 bases, with 6 bases of the junction left unmatched. Looked up from germline, CDR1 is MNHEY and CDR2 is SVGAGI. The CDR3, as DNA: TGTGCCAGCAGGCGACCGGGACAGGGCTACGAGCAGTACTTC. This encodes CASRRPGQGYEQYF.

The chain joins TRBV4-1 to TRBJ1-1; TRBD1 aligns across 7 bases. With 4 bases clipped from V and 4 bases from J, the junction kept 9 bases outside the gene matches. Germline values: CDR1 MGHRA, CDR2 YSYEKL. The CDR3 spans 15 residues. CDR3 DNA: TGCGCCAGCAGCCCGGTAGGAGGGGGCGGCACTGAAGCTTTCTTT. Translating gives CASSPVGGGGTEAFF.

The genes are TRBV5-1 and TRBJ2-1; TRBD2 matches at 11 bases. The CDR3 has 17 amino acids. The V segment lost 4 bases and the J segment 2 bases; nucleotides outside the gene matches: 8. Germline lookup yields CDR1 SGHRS and CDR2 YFSETQ. DNA for the CDR3: TGCGCCAGCAGCCCGCGAGGTAGCGGGGGGGCCTACAATGAGCAGTTCTTC. Protein product: CASSPRGSGGAYNEQFF.

This clone was recorded only once. The chain has TRBV28 and TRBJ2-4; TRBD2 agrees at 9 bases. V lost 5 bases, J lost 6 bases, and 8 bases stayed unmatched. This CDR3 has 15 residues. Germline values: CDR1 MDHEN, CDR2 SYDVKM. The CDR3 here is CASSAQGLARNIQYF. The CDR3, as DNA: TGTGCCAGCAGTGCGCAAGGACTAGCGAGAAACATTCAGTACTTC.

The chain uses TRBV2 and TRBJ1-5; no clear D. V dropped 2 bases and J dropped 4 bases, with 12 bases sitting between them. Germline values: CDR1 SNHLY, CDR2 FYNNEI. The CDR3 spans 15 residues. The CDR3 sequence is CASSEYRDPNQPQHF. The CDR3, as DNA: TGTGCCAGCAGTGAATACCGGGATCCAAATCAGCCCCAGCATTTT.

The chain uses TRBV2 and TRBJ2-1; the D is unclear. The CDR3 spans 15 residues. V was pared by 8 bases and J by 1 base, with 15 bases between. Germline V gives CDR1 SNHLY, CDR2 FYNNEI. This CDR3 is CASRVAWSSYNEQFF. CDR3 DNA sequence: TGTGCCAGCCGCGTGGCGTGGAGTTCCTACAATGAGCAGTTCTTC.

The rearrangement uses TRBV9 and TRBJ1-2; tentative D call: TRBD1 (5 bases). V lost 0 bases to trimming and J lost 6 bases, with 15 bases between them. The CDR3 covers 15 residues. Germline CDR1 reads SGDLS; CDR2 reads YYNGEE. Written as DNA, the CDR3 is TGTGCCAGCAGCGTAGATGGGGCAGCTACCAATGGCTACACCTTC. This sequence encodes CASSVDGAATNGYTF.

The chain uses TRBV4-2 and TRBJ1-4; possibly TRBD1 for D (5 bases). Trimming left V 1 base short and J 8 bases short, with 5 bases between. The germline CDR1 and CDR2 sequences are LGHNA and YNFKEQ. CDR3 length: 12 residues. CDR3 nucleotides: TGTGCCAGCAGCCAAGGGGGGGAAAAACTGTTTTTT. Encoded protein: CASSQGGEKLFF.

The V and J genes are TRBV28 and TRBJ2-1; TRBD1 matches at 10 bases. CDR3 length: 15 residues. With V trimmed by 6 bases and J by 6 bases, 8 bases remained unmatched. Germline-derived CDR1 and CDR2 are MDHEN and SYDVKM. Here the CDR3 reads CASRGGDRGGNEQFF. The CDR3 DNA is TGTGCCAGCAGGGGAGGGGACAGGGGAGGCAATGAGCAGTTCTTC.

The count of this clone is one. The genes are TRBV24-1 and TRBJ1-5; TRBD1 agrees at 10 bases. The CDR3 is 16 residues long. CDR1 and CDR2 (germline): KGHDR, SFDVKD. V lost 5 bases to trimming and J lost 7 bases; unmatched junction nucleotides: 10. This CDR3 reads CATSGPRDRGNQPQHF. CDR3 nucleotides: TGTGCCACCAGTGGTCCCCGGGACAGGGGAAACCAGCCCCAGCATTTT.

This clone occurred a few times. This rearrangement joins TRBV3-1 (or the pseudogene TRBV3-2) to TRBJ2-5, with 8 positions matching TRBD2. Unmatched junction bases numbered 5, after V lost 3 bases and J lost 5 bases. This CDR3 region has 14 residues. The germline CDR1 and CDR2 sequences are LGHDT and YNNKEL (reference sequence). The CDR3 protein is CASSQRAGVETQYF. For the CDR3, the DNA is TGTGCCAGCAGCCAGAGAGCGGGAGTGGAGACCCAGTACTTC.

This chain connects TRBV10-3 to TRBJ1-1; 7 bases fit TRBD1. CDR1 and CDR2 from the germline V gene are ENHRY and SYGVKD. Germline trimming cut 3 bases from V and 11 bases from J; bases unmatched to any gene: 6. This CDR3 contains 12 residues. The CDR3 is CAISDPGQSAFF. CDR3 DNA: TGTGCCATCAGTGACCCGGGACAGTCGGCTTTCTTT.

The chain is built from TRBV29-1 and TRBJ1-1, with D hard to call. The V end was cut by 4 bases, the J end by 2 bases, with 5 bases between. CDR1 SQVTM and CDR2 ANQGSEA come from the germline V gene. The CDR3 runs to 11 residues. The CDR3 nucleotides read TGCAGCGTTGGAAAAAACACTGAAGCTTTCTTT. Protein product: CSVGKNTEAFF.

The rearrangement links TRBV5-8 to TRBJ2-7; D call uncertain. Per the germline V gene, CDR1 is SGHTS and CDR2 is YDEGEE. V was shortened by 2 bases and J by 2 bases, with 11 bases between the two germline ends. The length of the CDR3 is 14 residues. CDR3 residues: CASSLFQQPYEQYF. CDR3 coding DNA: TGTGCCAGCAGCTTATTCCAGCAACCCTACGAGCAGTACTTC.

The chain is built from TRBV5-8 and TRBJ1-2, with D tentatively TRBD1 (6 bases). Trimming pared 4 bases from V and 3 bases from J, leaving 16 bases between. CDR1 SGHTS and CDR2 YDEGEE come from the germline V gene. The CDR3 runs 15 residues. This CDR3 is CASSPGGGAYYGYTF. The CDR3 DNA is TGTGCCAGCAGCCCCGGGGGCGGCGCTTACTATGGCTACACCTTC. Full variable domain (remainder filled in from reference TRBV5-8 and TRBJ1-2): EAGVTQSPTHLIKTRGQQATLRCSPISGHTSVYWYQQALGLGLQFLLWYDEGEERNRGNFPPRFSGRQFPNYSSELNVNALELEDSALYLCASSPGGGAYYGYTFGSGTRLTVV.

This clone was found once. CDR3 amino acids: CASTLAGETDTQYF. CDR3 DNA: TGTGCCAGCACGCTAGCGGGAGAGACAGATACGCAGTATTTT. J is TRBJ2-3 and V is TRBV6-4; 10 bases fit TRBD2. CDR3 length: 14 residues. The V gene end was trimmed by 7 bases and the J gene end by 3 bases; junction bases not matched to a gene: 4. Per germline, CDR1 MRHNA and CDR2 SNTAGT.

The chain couples TRBV12-3 or TRBV12-4 to TRBJ1-1; no firm D call. The CDR3 totals 13 residues. V lost 8 bases to trimming and J lost 1 base, with 11 bases between them. CDR3 DNA sequence: TGTGCCAGCCGTCCCGTCCAGAACACTGAAGCTTTCTTT. As protein: CASRPVQNTEAFF.

V gene TRBV6-5 combines with J gene TRBJ1-2; 7 nucleotides line up with TRBD1. There are 14 residues in the CDR3. After removal of 7 bases from V and 8 bases from J, the junction contained 13 bases not matched to a gene. Germline CDR1 and CDR2: MNHEY and SVGAGI. CDR3 sequence reads: CASTGGSGGAGYTF. In DNA, the CDR3 is TGTGCCAGCACAGGGGGGTCGGGGGGAGCCGGCTACACCTTC.

This clone appeared a few times. The chain joins TRBV6-5 to TRBJ2-7, with TRBD1 identical over 7 bases. J lost 3 bases, V lost 6 bases, and 11 bases had no gene match. The germline V gene encodes CDR1 MNHEY and CDR2 SVGAGI. The CDR3 totals 15 residues. CDR3 amino acids: CASSRDRAALYEQYF. CDR3 nucleotides: TGTGCCAGCAGCCGCGACAGGGCAGCCCTCTACGAGCAGTACTTC.

V gene TRBV7-3 combines with J gene TRBJ1-2, with a possible D match to TRBD1 (5 bases). The germline V and J ends were trimmed by 5 bases and 7 bases, with 14 bases remaining between them. The CDR3 consists of 13 residues. In germline, CDR1 is SGHTA, CDR2 FQGTGA. The CDR3 loop is CASSAGVASGYTF. The CDR3 bases are TGTGCCAGCAGCGCGGGGGTCGCTAGTGGCTACACCTTC.

The J gene is TRBJ1-1, the V gene TRBV7-9; 7 nucleotides align to TRBD1. V dropped 3 bases and J dropped 11; count of bases not matched to a gene: 9. Germline V gives CDR1 SEHNR, CDR2 FQNEAQ (reference sequence). The CDR3 has 13 residues. The CDR3 region is CASSLEGGVAAFF. Written as DNA, the CDR3 is TGTGCCAGCAGCTTGGAAGGGGGCGTTGCGGCTTTCTTT.

The chain employs TRBV7-2 and TRBJ1-1; 10 nucleotides line up with TRBD1. The germline V gene encodes CDR1 SGHTA and CDR2 FQGNSA. Germline trimming cut 3 bases from V and 5 bases from J; bases unmatched to any gene: 6. CDR3 length equals 15 residues. CDR3 protein: CASSLDRGRETEAFF. The CDR3 nucleotides are TGTGCCAGCAGCTTGGACAGGGGGAGAGAAACTGAAGCTTTCTTT.

The chain recombines TRBV21-1 with TRBJ2-7; the DNA was not used to check the table's D call, TRBD2. TRBV21-1 is a listed pseudogene. The CDR3 sequence is 15 residues long. CDR3: CASSKGGQLSYEQYF. The CDR3 coding sequence is TGTGCCAGCAGCAAGGGGGGTCAACTCTCCTACGAGCAGTACTTC.

The gene calls are TRBV28 and TRBJ1-2, with 7 bases identical to TRBD1. This CDR3 has 14 amino acids. Germline values: CDR1 MDHEN, CDR2 SYDVKM. V trimming: 6 bases; J trimming: 5 bases; junction bases outside the gene matches: 9. This chain's CDR3 is CASSPPTGIYGYTF. CDR3 bases: TGTGCCAGCAGCCCCCCGACAGGGATATATGGCTACACCTTC.

The gene calls are TRBV5-1 and TRBJ2-1; D is unclear. Germline V gene lookup returns CDR1 SGHRS and CDR2 YFSETQ. This CDR3 spans 11 amino acids. V was shortened by 5 bases and J by 7 bases, with 7 bases between the two germline ends. CDR3 nucleotides: TGCGCCAGCAGAAGCCAGAATGAGCAGTTCTTC. Its translation: CASRSQNEQFF.

This rearrangement joins TRBV7-2 to TRBJ2-2; TRBD1 is a possible D gene (5 bases). There are 16 residues in the CDR3. The germline V and J ends were trimmed by 2 bases and 0 bases, with 10 bases remaining between them. Germline lookup yields CDR1 SGHTA and CDR2 FQGNSA. CDR3 coding DNA: TGTGCCAGCAGCTTACGGACACGCCCGAACACCGGGGAGCTGTTTTTT. Protein product: CASSLRTRPNTGELFF.